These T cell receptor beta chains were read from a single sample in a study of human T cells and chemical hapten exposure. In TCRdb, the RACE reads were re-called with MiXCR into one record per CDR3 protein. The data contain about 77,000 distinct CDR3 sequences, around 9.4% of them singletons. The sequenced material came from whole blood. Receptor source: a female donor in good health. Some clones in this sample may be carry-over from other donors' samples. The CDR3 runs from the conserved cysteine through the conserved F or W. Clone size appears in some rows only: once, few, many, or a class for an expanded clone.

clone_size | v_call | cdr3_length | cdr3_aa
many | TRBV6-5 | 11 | CASTLNTEAFF
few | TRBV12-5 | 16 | CASGLGQSDPGNTIYF
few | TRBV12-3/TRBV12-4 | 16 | CASSFNSGEYNSPLHF
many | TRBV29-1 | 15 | CSVGHRGQGGNTIYF
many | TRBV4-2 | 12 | CASSQDGQGWYF
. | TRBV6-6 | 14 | CASSYGQGSQPQHF
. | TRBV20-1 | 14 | CSASRQGANYGYTF
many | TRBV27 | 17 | CASSSPFGGQGVNEQYF
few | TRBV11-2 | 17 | CASSPPSWDKYSYEQYF
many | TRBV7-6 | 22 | CASSLLGPSGTGDLSYNSPLHF
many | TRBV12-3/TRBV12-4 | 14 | CASGQSLSNQPQHF
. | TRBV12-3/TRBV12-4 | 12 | CASSYESETQYF
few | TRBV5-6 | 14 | CASSPVGGANVLTF
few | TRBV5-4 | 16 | CASSLDGGGDIETQYF
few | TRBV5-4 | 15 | CASSTGTDPGNTIYF
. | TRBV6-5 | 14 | CASTRTGSGLGAFF
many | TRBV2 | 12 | CASTPVAAAHNF
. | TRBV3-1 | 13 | CAISQGGGDEQYF